Listed below are T cell receptor beta chains from one sample, sequenced in a study of blood T cell repertoires in COVID-19. Using immunoSEQ multiplex PCR, the repertoire was profiled, and TCRdb retains in-frame clones only, with some absent. The data contain 150,000 to 200,000 clones, 87% of them singletons. Sequencing was done on a sample of peripheral blood. These TCRs come from a woman in her forties or fifties with acute or convalescent COVID-19. Each CDR3 is given with its conserved first and last residue. Clone sizes are given selectively: once, few, many, or a class where the clone is expanded.

v_call	clone_size	j_call	cdr3_aa
TRBV30	.	TRBJ1-4	CAWSAWGTANEKLFF
TRBV7-9	few	TRBJ2-2	CASSSRDTGELFF
TRBV6-5	.	TRBJ1-2	CASSYGGTATGGYTF
TRBV3-1/TRBV3-2	.	TRBJ1-2	CASSQGRVKVYYGYTF
TRBV5-4	few	TRBJ2-2	CASSQLSGELFF
TRBV7-2	.	TRBJ1-4	CASSMSRREKLFF
TRBV2	.	TRBJ2-3	CASSDTGGSTDTQYF
TRBV9	.	TRBJ1-2	CASSGQQGYTF
TRBV7-2	.	TRBJ1-1	CASSSQGSSEAFF
TRBV5-4	.	TRBJ1-5	CARKTAGGGLGNQPQHF
TRBV6-6	.	TRBJ2-7	CASRTGVLDYEQYF
TRBV18	once	TRBJ2-2	CASSPRVGVNTGELFF
TRBV3-1/TRBV3-2	once	TRBJ1-1	CASRQGASEAFF
TRBV6-5	.	TRBJ1-6	CASSYRTAYNSPLHF
TRBV7-6	.	TRBJ1-4	CASSLDGTASTNEKLFF
TRBV12-3/TRBV12-4	few	TRBJ1-5	CASSTQQADAQHF
TRBV7-2	.	TRBJ1-4	CASTTGGGEKLFF
TRBV27	.	TRBJ1-2	CASSLGGARSRGYTF
TRBV6-6	few	TRBJ2-6	CASSSGDTGANVLTF
TRBV18	.	TRBJ2-1	CASSPLQPSYNEQFF
TRBV19	.	TRBJ2-4	CASSIFGVDIQYF
TRBV9	.	TRBJ2-3	CASSVVLAGETDTQYF
TRBV6-5	.	TRBJ2-3	CASSYIRDRSHTQYF
TRBV7-9	.	TRBJ1-4	CASSLGQVDEKLFF
TRBV5-1	.	TRBJ1-4	CASSSGGANEKLFF
TRBV30	.	TRBJ2-7	CAWSVLLLLSYEQYF
TRBV9	few	TRBJ2-3	CASSAGQGPDTQYF
TRBV9	once	TRBJ2-1	CASSVVSWAAPPYNEQFF
TRBV30	.	TRBJ2-3	CAWSGQIGGATDTQYF
TRBV30	.	TRBJ1-4	CAWSVQKEKLFF
TRBV7-2	.	TRBJ2-7	CASSLDTSYEQYF
TRBV4-1	.	TRBJ2-5	CASSQDRLVQETQYF
TRBV11-2	.	TRBJ2-1	CASSSNRENEQFF
TRBV5-4	few	TRBJ1-4	CASSLRLSGTGEKLFF
TRBV5-1	.	TRBJ2-1	CASSLDSYNEQFF
TRBV2	.	TRBJ2-7	CASSRDKEDEQYF
TRBV9	.	TRBJ1-5	CASSVGSSFNQPQHF
TRBV6-5	.	TRBJ1-2	CASSSVTANYGYTF
TRBV11-2	once	TRBJ1-1	CASIHPSAGMNTEAFF
TRBV30	.	TRBJ1-3	CAWSVRYGTGSGNTIYF
TRBV5-1	.	TRBJ1-3	CASSPEGSSGNTIYF
TRBV10-3	.	TRBJ2-1	CAISESSLPDEQFF
TRBV27	.	TRBJ1-5	CASSFRGNQPQHF
TRBV5-6	.	TRBJ2-5	CASSPRPGRETQYF
TRBV6-6	.	TRBJ2-7	CASTLDRAIGEQYF